This section outlines one T cell receptor beta chain sequence together with its context. The sample originates from a study of CD8 T cells in Susac syndrome. The CDR3 sequence is 16 residues long. From germline, CDR1 is LGHDT and CDR2 YNNKEL (reference sequence). V lost 4 bases, J lost 0 bases, and 7 bases stayed unmatched. Random hexamers were used to reverse transcribe an amount of 0.5 to 1 ug RNA. An immunoSEQ multiplex PCR amplified TCR beta CDR3 over 54 Vbeta and 13 Jbeta. In TCRdb, the immunoSEQ multiplex PCR reads were re-called with MiXCR into one record per CDR3 protein. The sample shows roughly 200,000 distinct CDR3 sequences, around 95% of them seen only once. Negative isolation was used for CD8+ and CD4+ T cells and FACS enrichment for TEMRA cells.

The V call is TRBV3-1, the J call TRBJ2-3, with 7 positions matching TRBD2. This clonotype was obtained from a human donor with multiple sclerosis. Sequencing was carried out using CD4+ T cells from PBMCs. The CDR3 nucleotides are TGTGCCAGCAGCCTCCGTATCGGGGGGAGCACAGATACGCAGTATTTT. Its protein is CASSLRIGGSTDTQYF.